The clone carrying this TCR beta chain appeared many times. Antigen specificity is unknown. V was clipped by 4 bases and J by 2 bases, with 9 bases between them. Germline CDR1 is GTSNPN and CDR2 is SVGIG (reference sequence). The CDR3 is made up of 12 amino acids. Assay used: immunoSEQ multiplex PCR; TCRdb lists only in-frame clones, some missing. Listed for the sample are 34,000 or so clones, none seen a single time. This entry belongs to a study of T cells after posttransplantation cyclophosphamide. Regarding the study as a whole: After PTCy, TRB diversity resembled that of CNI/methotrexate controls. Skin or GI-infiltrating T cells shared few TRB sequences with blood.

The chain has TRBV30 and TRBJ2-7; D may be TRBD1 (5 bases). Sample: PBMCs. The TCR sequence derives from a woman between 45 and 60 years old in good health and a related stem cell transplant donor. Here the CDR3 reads CAWKPDTYEQYF. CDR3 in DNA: TGTGCCTGGAAACCGGACACCTACGAGCAGTACTTC. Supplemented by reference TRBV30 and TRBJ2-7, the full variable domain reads SQTIHQWPATLVQPVGSPLSLECTVEGTSNPNLYWYRQAAGRGLQLLFYSVGIGQISSEVPQNLSASRPQDRQFILSSKKLLLSDSGFYLCAWKPDTYEQYFGPGTRLTVT.